This note documents a single T cell receptor (beta chain) sequence. Its antigen is currently unknown. This record comes from a study of OX40 agonist ivuxolimab in advanced cancers. The overall study: An agonistic human IgG2 monoclonal antibody against OX40 (CD134) was given. Patients with hepatocellular carcinoma, melanoma, renal cell or head and neck cancer made up the dose-escalation patients. Regarding the study as a whole: CD8+ T cells were the subset that, on average, had more expanded clones than CD4+.

V lost 6 bases and J lost 13; bases outside the gene matches: 16. The CDR3 loop spans 15 amino acids. Germline V gene data show CDR1 as SNHLY and CDR2 as FYNNEI. Sequenced by immunoSEQ multiplex PCR; TCRdb stores in-frame clones only, minus some. This table has fewer than 25,000 clones, more than 80% appearing once. This clonotype was obtained from an adult with an advanced solid tumor such as melanoma, head and neck, liver or kidney cancer. This rearrangement joins TRBV2 to TRBJ2-2; 8 bases map to TRBD2. This specimen consisted of CD4+ or CD8+ T cells sorted from blood, obtained in a trial of the OX40 agonist ivuxolimab. CDR3 amino acids: CASRGLGGGIQWLFF. DNA for the CDR3: TGTGCCAGCAGAGGTCTGGGCGGGGGGATACAATGGCTGTTTTTT. Combining the CDR3 with reference TRBV2 and TRBJ2-2 gives the whole variable domain EPEVTQTPSHQVTQMGQEVILRCVPISNHLYFYWYRQILGQKVEFLVSFYNNEISEKSEIFDDQFSVERPDGSNFTLKIRSTKLEDSAMYFCASRGLGGGIQWLFFGEGSRLTVL.